A selection of T cell receptor beta chains follows, all from one sample in a study of blood T cell repertoires in COVID-19. The table came from immunoSEQ multiplex PCR; TCRdb's copy has only in-frame clones and leaves some out. The data hold some 340,000 clones, with around 85% observed a single time. The sequenced material came from peripheral blood. The receptors were sampled from a young woman with acute or convalescent COVID-19. The CDR3 runs from the conserved cysteine through the conserved F or W. Each record gives: J gene, clone size, V gene, D gene, CDR3 DNA, CDR3 protein. The D gene is left open where the match is weak. Clone size appears in some rows only: once, few, many, or a class for an expanded clone.

J: TRBJ2-7
size: -
V: TRBV19
D: TRBD2
DNA: TGTGCCAGTAGTACGGAGCGGGGGAGCTCCTACGAGCAGTACTTC
CDR3: CASSTERGSSYEQYF

J: TRBJ1-1
size: -
V: TRBV7-3
D: TRBD1
DNA: TGTGCCAGCAGCTTGACAGGGTCATACACTGAAGCTTTCTTT
CDR3: CASSLTGSYTEAFF

J: TRBJ1-2
size: -
V: TRBV18
D: TRBD1
DNA: TGTGCCAGCTCACCGACGACAGGGAATAACTATGGCTACACCTTC
CDR3: CASSPTTGNNYGYTF

J: TRBJ2-2
size: once
V: TRBV5-1
D: -
DNA: TGCGCCAGCAGCTCGGGACAACTGAACACCGGGGAGCTGTTTTTT
CDR3: CASSSGQLNTGELFF

J: TRBJ2-7
size: -
V: TRBV5-1
D: TRBD2
DNA: TGCGCCAGCAGCCGGGACGGGGGGTACGAGCAGTACTTC
CDR3: CASSRDGGYEQYF

J: TRBJ2-1
size: -
V: TRBV3-1/TRBV3-2
D: -
DNA: TGTGCCAGCAGCCAGGGGCCTACTAAAGTATCGTCCAATGAGCAGTTCTTC
CDR3: CASSQGPTKVSSNEQFF

J: TRBJ2-2
size: many
V: TRBV24-1
D: TRBD2
DNA: TGTGCCACGGGGGGAGGGCTGAACACCGGGGAGCTGTTTTTT
CDR3: CATGGGLNTGELFF

J: TRBJ2-5
size: -
V: TRBV2
D: -
DNA: TGTGCCAGCAGTGGAGAAGTGGAGACCCAGTACTTC
CDR3: CASSGEVETQYF

J: TRBJ1-1
size: -
V: TRBV5-6
D: -
DNA: TGTGCCAGCAGCTTGTATGACAGGATGAACACTGAAGTTTTCTTT
CDR3: CASSLYDRMNTEVFF

J: TRBJ2-7
size: -
V: TRBV6-2/TRBV6-3
D: -
DNA: TGTGCCAGCAGTTACTGGGGGAGGATAGAAGCCGAGCAGTACTTC
CDR3: CASSYWGRIEAEQYF

J: TRBJ1-1
size: once
V: TRBV19
D: TRBD1
DNA: TGTGCCAGTAGTCCAACCCCCCACAGGGGAAACATGAACACTGAAGCTTTCTTT
CDR3: CASSPTPHRGNMNTEAFF

J: TRBJ1-2
size: -
V: TRBV4-2
D: -
DNA: TGTGCCAGCAGCCAAGATAACAGGGTGCGGGGCTACACCTTC
CDR3: CASSQDNRVRGYTF

J: TRBJ2-2
size: -
V: TRBV11-2
D: -
DNA: TGTGCCAGCAGCCCCCAAACCGGGGAGCTGTTTTTT
CDR3: CASSPQTGELFF

J: TRBJ2-3
size: -
V: TRBV11-2
D: TRBD2
DNA: TGTGCCAGCAGCCCCCTTTGGGGACTAGCGGGACGCGTACAGGAGTATTTT
CDR3: CASSPLWGLAGRVQEYF

J: TRBJ2-6
size: -
V: TRBV24-1
D: -
DNA: TGTGCCACCAGTGGCGACAGGCGCTCTGGGGCCAACGTCCTGACTTTC
CDR3: CATSGDRRSGANVLTF

J: TRBJ2-6
size: -
V: TRBV5-5
D: -
DNA: TGTGCCAGCAGCTTACCAGGGGCTGGGGCCAACGTCCTGACTTTC
CDR3: CASSLPGAGANVLTF

J: TRBJ2-3
size: -
V: TRBV5-1
D: TRBD2
DNA: TGCGCCAGTAGGACTAGCGGGGGGGCCGGCACAGATACGCAGTATTTT
CDR3: CASRTSGGAGTDTQYF

J: TRBJ2-2
size: -
V: TRBV29-1
D: -
DNA: TGCAGCGTTGCCCACAGGGAAGTCACCGGGGAGCTGTTTTTT
CDR3: CSVAHREVTGELFF

J: TRBJ2-4
size: -
V: TRBV19
D: -
DNA: TGTGCCAGTAGTATTGGGGGGACGAACATTCAGTACTTC
CDR3: CASSIGGTNIQYF

J: TRBJ1-2
size: -
V: TRBV12-3/TRBV12-4
D: -
DNA: TGTGCCAGCAGTTTAACAGGGATCTATGGCTACACCTTC
CDR3: CASSLTGIYGYTF

J: TRBJ2-7
size: -
V: TRBV20-1
D: -
DNA: TGCAGTGCTAGTACCGGAGCCTACGAGCAGTACTTC
CDR3: CSASTGAYEQYF

J: TRBJ1-3
size: -
V: TRBV7-3
D: -
DNA: TGTGCCAGCAGCTTTCCACGGAGCTCTGGAAACACCATATATTTT
CDR3: CASSFPRSSGNTIYF

J: TRBJ2-2
size: few
V: TRBV24-1
D: -
DNA: TGTGCCACTAGAGGACAGAAGAACACCGGGGAGCTGTTTTTT
CDR3: CATRGQKNTGELFF

J: TRBJ1-4
size: -
V: TRBV5-1
D: TRBD1
DNA: TGCGCCAGCAGACGGGACAGTGATGAAAAACTGTTTTTT
CDR3: CASRRDSDEKLFF

J: TRBJ2-5
size: -
V: TRBV19
D: -
DNA: TGTGCTACCACCCCAAGAGGTCAGGGGATCCGAGAGACCCAGTACTTC
CDR3: CATTPRGQGIRETQYF

J: TRBJ2-3
size: few
V: TRBV6-5
D: TRBD2
DNA: TGTGCCAGCAGCACGGGACTAGCGATAAATACGCAGTATTTT
CDR3: CASSTGLAINTQYF

J: TRBJ2-4
size: -
V: TRBV12-3/TRBV12-4
D: -
DNA: TGTGCCAGCAGTTTTTGGCAGAAAAACATTCAGTACTTC
CDR3: CASSFWQKNIQYF

J: TRBJ1-2
size: -
V: TRBV7-9
D: TRBD1
DNA: TGTGCCAGCAGCTTAGTAGCCGGACAGGGGGATGGCTACACCTTC
CDR3: CASSLVAGQGDGYTF

J: TRBJ2-7
size: -
V: TRBV27
D: TRBD2
DNA: TGTGCCAGCAGTCCCCTCCGGCTAGCGGGGGAGCAGTACTTC
CDR3: CASSPLRLAGEQYF

J: TRBJ2-2
size: -
V: TRBV3-1/TRBV3-2
D: -
DNA: TGTGCCAGCAGCCAAGATCGAGTGTCGAAGGGGGAGCTGTTTTTT
CDR3: CASSQDRVSKGELFF

J: TRBJ1-5
size: -
V: TRBV6-2/TRBV6-3
D: -
DNA: TGTGCCAGCAGTTACGGGGAGGGTAATCAGCCCCAGCATTTT
CDR3: CASSYGEGNQPQHF

J: TRBJ1-2
size: -
V: TRBV5-5
D: -
DNA: TGTGCCAGCAGCTTAGCTCTCGGAGTCTGGGGCTACACCTTC
CDR3: CASSLALGVWGYTF

J: TRBJ2-2
size: -
V: TRBV19
D: TRBD2
DNA: TGTGCCAGTAGTTCCGGACTAGCGAACACCGGGGAGCTGTTTTTT
CDR3: CASSSGLANTGELFF

J: TRBJ2-2
size: -
V: TRBV9
D: -
DNA: TGTGCCAGCAGCGTAGCCCTCAGGGACACCGGGGAGCTGTTTTTT
CDR3: CASSVALRDTGELFF

J: TRBJ2-7
size: -
V: TRBV24-1
D: -
DNA: TGTGCCACCAGTGACGAGGGATCCGAGCAGTACTTC
CDR3: CATSDEGSEQYF

J: TRBJ1-3
size: -
V: TRBV19
D: -
DNA: TGTGCCAGTAGTATCGGTTCTGGAAACACCATATATTTT
CDR3: CASSIGSGNTIYF

J: TRBJ1-2
size: -
V: TRBV2
D: -
DNA: TGTGCCAGCAGTGAAGCGTATAGAAATGGCTACACCTTC
CDR3: CASSEAYRNGYTF

J: TRBJ2-1
size: -
V: TRBV11-2
D: TRBD2
DNA: TGTGCCAGCAGCTTAACTAGCGGGGGGAATGAGCAGTTCTTC
CDR3: CASSLTSGGNEQFF

J: TRBJ2-7
size: -
V: TRBV6-1
D: TRBD2
DNA: TGTGCCAGCAGTGCTACCCCTCTCGCGGGAGAGAAAGAGCAGTACTTC
CDR3: CASSATPLAGEKEQYF

J: TRBJ2-4
size: -
V: TRBV19
D: -
DNA: TGTGCCAGTAGCCCGGGTCGGAAAAACATTCAGTACTTC
CDR3: CASSPGRKNIQYF

J: TRBJ2-3
size: few
V: TRBV4-1
D: TRBD1
DNA: TGCGCCAGCAGCCAAGACGAGAGGGGGCGGACAGATACGCAGTATTTT
CDR3: CASSQDERGRTDTQYF

J: TRBJ1-5
size: once
V: TRBV5-6
D: -
DNA: TGTGCCAGCAGCCGTTTTGGAGCCGCCGGGAATCAGCCCCAGCATTTT
CDR3: CASSRFGAAGNQPQHF

J: TRBJ1-3
size: -
V: TRBV19
D: TRBD1
DNA: TGTGCCAGTCGGACAGGGTGGGACACCATATATTTT
CDR3: CASRTGWDTIYF

J: TRBJ1-1
size: -
V: TRBV29-1
D: -
DNA: TGCAGCCCCGTGGGGCCGAACACTGAAGCTTTCTTT
CDR3: CSPVGPNTEAFF

J: TRBJ1-1
size: -
V: TRBV4-2
D: -
DNA: TGTGCCAGCAGCCCCGGGGGAAGAGGTCTGAGAACTGAAGCTTTCTTT
CDR3: CASSPGGRGLRTEAFF

J: TRBJ2-1
size: -
V: TRBV7-8
D: -
DNA: TGTGCCAGCAGCCTGGTGGGGCTTTTTGAGCAGTTCTTC
CDR3: CASSLVGLFEQFF

J: TRBJ1-1
size: -
V: TRBV30
D: -
DNA: TGTGCCTGGAGTGTACAGTGGGGCGAAGCTTTCTTT
CDR3: CAWSVQWGEAFF

J: TRBJ1-2
size: once
V: TRBV5-1
D: -
DNA: TGCGCCAGCAGCCCGGGACAAGCTAATCGAGATGGCTACACCTTC
CDR3: CASSPGQANRDGYTF

J: TRBJ1-2
size: -
V: TRBV2
D: -
DNA: TGTGCCAGCAGTGAGCGCGGATACTATGGCTACACCTTC
CDR3: CASSERGYYGYTF

J: TRBJ2-1
size: once
V: TRBV7-3
D: -
DNA: TGTGCCAGCAGCCAAGGACAGTCCTTCAATGAGCAGTTCTTC
CDR3: CASSQGQSFNEQFF

J: TRBJ2-3
size: -
V: TRBV20-1
D: -
DNA: TGCAGTGCTAGTGTCCGGGGATCCGATACGCAGTATTTT
CDR3: CSASVRGSDTQYF

J: TRBJ2-1
size: once
V: TRBV13
D: -
DNA: TGTGCCACGTCAGAGGGCAATGAGCAGTTCTTC
CDR3: CATSEGNEQFF

J: TRBJ1-1
size: once
V: TRBV5-4
D: -
DNA: TGTGCCAGCAGACCTGGAGGGGACACTGAAGCTTTCTTT
CDR3: CASRPGGDTEAFF

J: TRBJ1-4
size: -
V: TRBV5-1
D: -
DNA: TGCGCCAGCAGCCGGACAGCAACTAATGAAAAACTGTTTTTT
CDR3: CASSRTATNEKLFF